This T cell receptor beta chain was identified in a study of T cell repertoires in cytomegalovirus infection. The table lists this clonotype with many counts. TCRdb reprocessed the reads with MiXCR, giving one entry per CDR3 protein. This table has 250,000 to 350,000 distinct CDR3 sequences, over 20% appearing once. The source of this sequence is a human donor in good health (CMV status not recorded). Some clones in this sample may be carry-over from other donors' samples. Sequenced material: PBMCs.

CDR3 amino acids: CASSRSGTGGNQPQHF. The CDR3 nucleotides are TGTGCCAGCAGCCGGAGTGGGACAGGGGGCAATCAGCCCCAGCATTTT. The genes are TRBV7-2 and TRBJ1-5, with 10 bases matching TRBD1. This CDR3 is 16 amino acids long. With V trimmed by 5 bases and J by 2 bases, 6 bases remained unmatched. The germline CDR1 and CDR2 sequences are SGHTA and FQGNSA. Together with reference TRBV7-2 and TRBJ1-5, the CDR3 gives the full variable domain: GAGVSQSPSNKVTEKGKDVELRCDPISGHTALYWYRQSLGQGLEFLIYFQGNSAPDKSGLPSDRFSAERTGGSVSTLTIQRTQQEDSAVYLCASSRSGTGGNQPQHFGDGTRLSIL.